These 21 T cell receptor beta chains originate from one sample sequenced in a study of cytomegalovirus exposure and HLA in healthy donors. Primers: 60 Vbeta forward and 13 Jbeta reverse. The protocol was immunoSEQ multiplex PCR, while the TCRdb copy is restricted to in-frame clones and leaves out a portion. The data contain 250,000 to 350,000 clones, about nine tenths of them singletons. Sequencing was carried out using PBMCs. The receptor set was obtained from a middle-aged man in good health and CMV-seropositive.

V usage is TRBV2 and J usage is TRBJ2-1; tentatively, D is TRBD2 (6 bases). Germline values: CDR1 SNHLY, CDR2 FYNNEI. CDR3 length: 13 amino acids. V dropped 4 bases and J dropped 9 bases, with 13 bases sitting between them. CDR3 sequence reads: CASSGRLEGEQFF. CDR3 DNA sequence: TGTGCCAGCAGTGGGAGACTAGAAGGTGAGCAGTTCTTC. The whole variable domain, filled in from reference TRBV2 and TRBJ2-1, reads EPEVTQTPSHQVTQMGQEVILRCVPISNHLYFYWYRQILGQKVEFLVSFYNNEISEKSEIFDDQFSVERPDGSNFTLKIRSTKLEDSAMYFCASSGRLEGEQFFGPGTRLTVL.

This chain connects TRBV6-1 to TRBJ1-5; 7 nucleotides match TRBD1. From germline, CDR1 is MNHNS and CDR2 SASEGT. With 3 bases clipped from V and 6 bases from J, the junction kept 8 bases outside the gene matches. The CDR3 spans 15 residues. Here the CDR3 reads CASSDSGTDTQPQHF. DNA of the CDR3: TGTGCCAGCAGTGATTCCGGGACAGATACTCAGCCCCAGCATTTT.

This clone came up once. V is TRBV13 and J is TRBJ2-5; 8 bases line up with TRBD2. Germline V gene sequence: CDR1 PRHDT, CDR2 FYEKMQ (reference sequence). This CDR3 comprises 19 residues. The V segment lost 6 bases and the J segment 0 bases; nucleotides outside the gene matches: 18. CDR3 amino acids: CASRTIGGLAGLHQETQYF. The DNA of the CDR3 is TGTGCCAGCAGAACCATCGGGGGTCTAGCGGGTTTACACCAAGAGACCCAGTACTTC.

The chain employs TRBV4-3 and TRBJ2-3, with D hard to call. Germline-derived CDR1 and CDR2 are LGHNA and YSLEER. The CDR3 sequence is 14 residues long. The V end was cut by 0 bases, the J end by 7 bases, with 11 bases between. CDR3 protein: CASSQDRVGHTQYF. The CDR3 bases are TGCGCCAGCAGCCAAGACCGTGTTGGGCATACGCAGTATTTT.

This chain links TRBV7-9 with TRBJ2-1; 9 bases are a match to TRBD2. Germline CDR1 is SEHNR and CDR2 is FQNEAQ (reference sequence). V was pared by 4 bases and J by 5 bases, with 3 bases of the junction left unmatched. The CDR3 sequence is 14 residues long. CDR3 amino acids: CASSSSGINNEQFF. CDR3 in DNA: TGTGCCAGCAGCTCTAGCGGGATTAACAATGAGCAGTTCTTC. Filled out from reference TRBV7-9 and TRBJ2-1, the complete variable domain reads DTGVSQNPRHKITKRGQNVTFRCDPISEHNRLYWYRQTLGQGPEFLTYFQNEAQLEKSRLLSDRFSAERPKGSFSTLEIQRTEQGDSAMYLCASSSSGINNEQFFGPGTRLTVL.

This clone was seen more than once but under ten times. V is TRBV7-3 and J is TRBJ1-1; the match to TRBD1 covers 9 bases. The length of the CDR3 is 16 residues. The ends lost 4 bases at V and 0 bases at J; junction bases unmatched: 6. Germline V gene data show CDR1 as SGHTA and CDR2 as FQGTGA. Here the CDR3 reads CASSWTGDLMNTEAFF. In nucleotides, the CDR3 is TGTGCCAGCAGCTGGACAGGGGATCTCATGAACACTGAAGCTTTCTTT.

The chain is built from TRBV6-5 and TRBJ2-5, with D possibly matching TRBD1 (5 bases). The CDR3 has 13 residues. CDR1 is MNHEY, CDR2 SVGAGI, per germline. V was pared by 10 bases and J by 5 bases, with 17 bases between. The CDR3 DNA reads TGTGCCACCCCGAACAGGCTTGTGGAGACCCAGTACTTC. Encoded protein: CATPNRLVETQYF.

The chain is built from TRBV27 and TRBJ1-2; perhaps TRBD1 as D (6 bases). The germline CDR1 and CDR2 sequences are MNHEY and SMNVEV (reference sequence). V was pared by 4 bases and J by 4 bases, with 16 bases between. The CDR3 is 15 amino acids. This chain's CDR3 is CASSSPETGSYGYTF. CDR3 sequence (DNA): TGTGCCAGCAGTTCCCCCGAGACAGGTAGCTATGGCTACACCTTC.

Concerning this clone itself: Other DNA sequences in this specimen translate into the identical CDR3. The CDR3 DNA is TGTGCCAGCAGTTCGGGACTAGCGGTCTACAATGAGCAGTTCTTC. Amino acids: CASSSGLAVYNEQFF. This chain connects TRBV27 to TRBJ2-1; 11 bases agree with TRBD2. This CDR3 spans 15 amino acids. Germline V gives CDR1 MNHEY, CDR2 SMNVEV (reference sequence). Unmatched junction bases numbered 2, after V lost 4 bases and J lost 3 bases.

The chain employs TRBV28 and TRBJ1-2; possibly TRBD1 for D (6 bases). Germline CDR1 reads MDHEN; CDR2 reads SYDVKM. Trimming pared 6 bases from V and 7 bases from J, leaving 18 bases between. This CDR3 contains 14 residues. In DNA, the CDR3 is TGTGCCAGCAGCCCCCGGGGGGGCGACGCTGGCTACACCTTC. Protein product: CASSPRGGDAGYTF.

The J gene is TRBJ2-5, the V gene TRBV5-8, with no clear D. Germline CDR1 and CDR2: SGHTS and YDEGEE. Trimming left V 4 bases short and J 5 bases short, with 12 bases between. The CDR3 contains 13 residues. The CDR3 DNA is TGTGCCAGCAGCCCTAGGAGTCGGGAGACCCAGTACTTC. It codes for CASSPRSRETQYF.

CDR3 loop: CASSQGLYEQYF. For the CDR3, the DNA is TGTGCCAGCAGCCAGGGACTATACGAGCAGTACTTC. The chain uses TRBV5-4 and TRBJ2-7; TRBD2 agrees at 7 bases. CDR1 is SGHNT, CDR2 YYREEE, per germline (reference sequence). The CDR3 extends over 12 amino acids. J gave up 4 bases and V 4 bases, and 2 bases lay outside the gene matches.

The chain is built from TRBV6-6 and TRBJ2-2; D remains unclear. Germline lookup yields CDR1 MNHNY and CDR2 SVGAGI (reference sequence). The V gene lost 1 base and the J gene lost 5 bases, with 8 bases spanning the gap. The CDR3 sequence is 14 residues long. For the CDR3, the DNA is TGTGCCAGCAGTTACTTGGCAGAAACCGGGGAGCTGTTTTTT. Protein product: CASSYLAETGELFF.

The chain links TRBV11-1 to TRBJ2-3, with a possible D match to TRBD2 (6 bases). V lost 1 base and J 2 bases, leaving 13 bases between the germline ends. Germline-derived CDR1 and CDR2 are SGHAT and FQDESV (reference sequence). This CDR3 has 16 amino acids. The CDR3 reads CASSLGLDYPTDTQYF. In nucleotides, the CDR3 is TGTGCCAGCAGCTTAGGCCTGGACTACCCCACAGATACGCAGTATTTT. The full variable domain, its missing parts supplied by reference TRBV11-1 and TRBJ2-3, is EAEVAQSPRYKITEKSQAVAFWCDPISGHATLYWYRQILGQGPELLVQFQDESVVDDSQLPKDRFSAERLKGVDSTLKIQPAELGDSAMYLCASSLGLDYPTDTQYFGPGTRLTVL.

The chain recombines TRBV27 with TRBJ2-7, with D maybe TRBD2 (6 bases). Trimming stripped 6 bases from V and 0 bases from J, with 15 bases between. In germline, CDR1 is MNHEY, CDR2 SMNVEV (reference sequence). The CDR3 is 15 amino acids. Written as DNA, the CDR3 is TGTGCCAGCAGCAACGGGACTTCCCTCTCCTACGAGCAGTACTTC. It codes for CASSNGTSLSYEQYF.

V and J are TRBV9 and TRBJ2-6, with 7 bases matching TRBD2. CDR1 SGDLS and CDR2 YYNGEE come from the germline V gene. This CDR3 contains 16 residues. With 0 bases clipped from V and 2 bases from J, the junction kept 2 bases outside the gene matches. The CDR3 DNA is TGTGCCAGCAGCGTAGTAGGGAGGGCTGGGGCCAACGTCCTGACTTTC. Amino acid sequence: CASSVVGRAGANVLTF.

This clone appeared a single time. The rearrangement uses TRBV5-1 and TRBJ2-5, with TRBD2 matching over 8 bases. CDR3 length: 14 residues. Trimming removed 4 bases from V and 5 bases from J; junction bases left unmatched: 7. Germline V gives CDR1 SGHRS, CDR2 YFSETQ. The DNA for the CDR3 is TGCGCCAGCAGCCAAAGCGGGAGTTGGGAGACCCAGTACTTC. Amino acid sequence: CASSQSGSWETQYF.

This chain uses TRBV19 with TRBJ2-3; perhaps TRBD1 as D (6 bases). The CDR3 loop spans 13 amino acids. Germline loops: CDR1 LNHDA, CDR2 SQIVND (reference sequence). V lost 3 bases to trimming and J lost 5 bases, with 9 bases between them. The CDR3 DNA follows: TGTGCCAGTAGTATCAGGGGCGGAGATACGCAGTATTTT. It is translated as CASSIRGGDTQYF.

The rearrangement links TRBV30 to TRBJ1-5; D is unclear. Germline CDR1 GTSNPN, CDR2 SVGIG (reference sequence). The germline V and J ends were trimmed by 5 bases and 5 bases, with 13 bases remaining between them. CDR3 length: 13 amino acids. The CDR3 DNA follows: TGTGCCTGGGGACGGGGTGAGGATCAGCCCCAGCATTTT. This gives the protein CAWGRGEDQPQHF.

V usage is TRBV7-2 and J usage is TRBJ1-2; 7 nucleotides line up with TRBD1. CDR3 length: 14 residues. Trimming cost V 5 bases and J 8 bases; bases outside gene matches: 11. The germline CDR1 and CDR2 sequences are SGHTA and FQGNSA. The CDR3 region is CASSEQGPFGGYTF. CDR3 in DNA: TGTGCCAGCAGCGAACAGGGGCCCTTCGGGGGCTACACCTTC.

The chain couples TRBV7-6 to TRBJ1-2, with D uncertain. There are 15 residues in the CDR3. Germline CDR1 SGHVS, CDR2 FNYEAQ. Trimming took off 7 bases at V and 2 bases at J, with 17 bases between the two ends. The CDR3 bases are TGTGCCAGCATCCCCCTAACACGGGTAAACTATGGCTACACCTTC. This codes for CASIPLTRVNYGYTF.